These T cell receptor beta chains were read from a single sample in a study of T cells expressing NK-cell markers. TCRdb re-called the 5' RACE reads and catalogs CDR3 proteins one per entry, DNA excluded. This specimen shows 550,000 to 600,000 distinct CDR3 sequences; the ten leading clones hold approximately 4%. Sequenced sample: blood T cells: a sorted CD56 or NKG2C T cell subset, CD4+ or CD8+ T cells, or bulk PBMC T cells (not recorded which). The receptors here all came from a man aged 18 to 30 in good health. Each CDR3 is given with its conserved first and last residue.

V gene	J gene	CDR3 protein
TRBV12-3/TRBV12-4	TRBJ1-1	CASSFPRTGAPMNTEAFF
TRBV29-1	TRBJ1-2	CSVDQGGASGDYGYTF
TRBV27	TRBJ2-2	CASSLLASTGELFF
TRBV5-1	TRBJ2-3	CASSLGQGAPSTDTQYF
TRBV18	TRBJ2-5	CASSPYAETQYF
TRBV12-3/TRBV12-4	TRBJ2-3	CASSLAGDTQYF
TRBV29-1	TRBJ1-5	CSVEGQYSNQPQHF
TRBV4-3	TRBJ2-3	CASSQEKREGPGAAQYF
TRBV12-3/TRBV12-4	TRBJ1-4	CASSLGDRAGEKLFF
TRBV29-1	TRBJ2-7	CSVIGVAGDSPYEQYF
TRBV5-1	TRBJ2-1	CASSLPYRGGEQFF
TRBV5-1	TRBJ2-4	CASSRSASEENIQYF
TRBV19	TRBJ1-5	CASSIIGVVRNQPQHF
TRBV20-1	TRBJ2-7	CSARGGPSGQYF
TRBV11-1	TRBJ2-3	CASSLALKGQGDTDTQYF
TRBV5-1	TRBJ2-7	CASSSTPGGSGDEQYF
TRBV20-1	TRBJ2-7	CSAGGQYSSYEQYF
TRBV10-3	TRBJ2-3	CAISESKAGSDTQYF
TRBV29-1	TRBJ2-1	CSVPTSGRALSHYNEQFF
TRBV20-1	TRBJ2-1	CSARPGTQGEQFF
TRBV5-1	TRBJ2-3	CASSPDRERTQYF
TRBV12-3/TRBV12-4	TRBJ2-1	CATYGGGLRFF
TRBV20-1	TRBJ2-3	CSAVGPKLSTDTQYF
TRBV12-3/TRBV12-4	TRBJ2-7	CASSLLKAGGPWAYEQYF
TRBV7-8	TRBJ2-1	CASSKGRIPYYNEQFF
TRBV7-2	TRBJ2-4	CASSSRQGAKNIQYF
TRBV5-1	TRBJ2-5	CASSLVGLESETQYF